These T cell receptor beta chains were read from a single sample in a study of OX40 agonist ivuxolimab in advanced cancers. TCRdb's copy holds only in-frame clones and misses some; the assay was immunoSEQ multiplex PCR. Here the sample spans 45,000 to 50,000 clones, 70% to 90% being singletons. Source: CD4+ or CD8+ T cells sorted from blood, taken in a trial of the OX40 agonist ivuxolimab. Source of these receptors: an adult with an advanced solid tumor such as melanoma, head and neck, liver or kidney cancer. CDR3s include the opening cysteine and the closing phenylalanine or tryptophan. A D gene is named only where the DNA matches it firmly. Part of the rows lack a size; the others show once, few, many or a class for expanded clones.

CDR3 protein: CASSLRAPATEAFF
CDR3 DNA: TGCGCCAGCAGCTTGAGGGCGCCTGCCACTGAAGCTTTCTTT
clone size: .
V gene: TRBV5-1
D gene: .
J gene: TRBJ1-1

CDR3 protein: CASSLAGYEQFF
CDR3 DNA: TGTGCCAGCAGCTTAGCGGGCTATGAGCAGTTCTTC
clone size: .
V gene: TRBV7-6
D gene: .
J gene: TRBJ2-1

CDR3 protein: CAWSVVTSQTGELFF
CDR3 DNA: TGTGCCTGGAGTGTGGTGACTAGCCAAACCGGGGAGCTGTTTTTT
clone size: .
V gene: TRBV30
D gene: TRBD2
J gene: TRBJ2-2

CDR3 protein: CATSREDSMNTEAFF
CDR3 DNA: TGTGCCACCAGCAGAGAAGACTCCATGAACACTGAAGCTTTCTTT
clone size: .
V gene: TRBV15
D gene: .
J gene: TRBJ1-1

CDR3 protein: CASSYGQGEAFF
CDR3 DNA: TGTGCCAGCAGTTATGGACAGGGTGAAGCTTTCTTT
clone size: .
V gene: TRBV6-5
D gene: TRBD1
J gene: TRBJ1-1

CDR3 protein: CASSQGSRLAGNEQFF
CDR3 DNA: TGTGCCAGCAGCCAAGGGTCAAGACTAGCAGGGAATGAGCAGTTCTTC
clone size: .
V gene: TRBV14
D gene: TRBD2
J gene: TRBJ2-1

CDR3 protein: CASSIDPPTGKQPQHF
CDR3 DNA: TGTGCCAGTAGTATAGACCCCCCGACAGGAAAGCAGCCCCAGCATTTT
clone size: .
V gene: TRBV19
D gene: .
J gene: TRBJ1-5

CDR3 protein: CASSSLNSGDTQYF
CDR3 DNA: TGTGCCAGCAGTTCACTAAACAGCGGCGATACGCAGTATTTT
clone size: once
V gene: TRBV27
D gene: .
J gene: TRBJ2-3

CDR3 protein: CASSQIRVLDTEAFF
CDR3 DNA: TGCGCCAGCAGCCAGATCAGGGTTTTGGACACTGAAGCTTTCTTT
clone size: .
V gene: TRBV4-3
D gene: .
J gene: TRBJ1-1

CDR3 protein: CASSTRAEVDTEAFF
CDR3 DNA: TGTGCCAGCAGCACCAGGGCGGAGGTGGACACTGAAGCTTTCTTT
clone size: few
V gene: TRBV9
D gene: .
J gene: TRBJ1-1

CDR3 protein: CASSLENADLTYGYTF
CDR3 DNA: TGTGCCAGCAGCTTGGAAAACGCAGACCTTACATATGGCTACACCTTC
clone size: .
V gene: TRBV5-4
D gene: .
J gene: TRBJ1-2

CDR3 protein: CASSYANREADTQYF
CDR3 DNA: TGTGCCAGCAGTTACGCGAATAGGGAGGCGGATACGCAGTATTTT
clone size: once
V gene: TRBV6-6
D gene: .
J gene: TRBJ2-3

CDR3 protein: CASSLGENTGELFF
CDR3 DNA: TGTGCCAGCAGCTTGGGGGAAAACACCGGGGAGCTGTTTTTT
clone size: .
V gene: TRBV5-4
D gene: .
J gene: TRBJ2-2

CDR3 protein: CASSVAIDYIRETQYF
CDR3 DNA: TGTGCCAGCAGCGTAGCTATTGACTACATACGGGAGACCCAGTACTTC
clone size: .
V gene: TRBV9
D gene: .
J gene: TRBJ2-5

CDR3 protein: CASSYGSAVGGYTF
CDR3 DNA: TGTGCCAGCAGTTACGGATCGGCGGTAGGAGGCTACACCTTC
clone size: .
V gene: TRBV6-5
D gene: .
J gene: TRBJ1-2

CDR3 protein: CARSIRDGGPLAKNIQYF
CDR3 DNA: TGTGCCAGAAGCATCCGGGACGGAGGACCTCTAGCCAAAAACATTCAGTACTTC
clone size: .
V gene: TRBV5-3
D gene: .
J gene: TRBJ2-4

CDR3 protein: CASSPIFGEQTQYF
CDR3 DNA: TGTGCCAGCAGCCCAATCTTTGGGGAGCAGACCCAGTACTTC
clone size: once
V gene: TRBV27
D gene: .
J gene: TRBJ2-5

CDR3 protein: CASSTTGGNQPQHF
CDR3 DNA: TGTGCCAGCAGCACTACAGGGGGCAATCAGCCCCAGCATTTT
clone size: few
V gene: TRBV11-2
D gene: TRBD1
J gene: TRBJ1-5

CDR3 protein: CASSLGIDGQETQYF
CDR3 DNA: TGTGCCAGCAGCTTGGGGATCGACGGGCAAGAGACCCAGTACTTC
clone size: .
V gene: TRBV5-4
D gene: .
J gene: TRBJ2-5

CDR3 protein: CASSFPPTGTTSDEQYF
CDR3 DNA: TGTGCCAGCAGCTTTCCCCCTACCGGGACAACTAGTGACGAGCAGTACTTC
clone size: .
V gene: TRBV7-9
D gene: .
J gene: TRBJ2-7

CDR3 protein: CASSHVAADSPLHF
CDR3 DNA: TGCGCCAGCAGCCATGTTGCAGCGGATTCACCCCTCCACTTT
clone size: .
V gene: TRBV4-3
D gene: .
J gene: TRBJ1-6

CDR3 protein: CASSSPTRSSYEQYF
CDR3 DNA: TGTGCCAGCAGTTCTCCCACACGGAGCTCCTACGAGCAGTACTTC
clone size: .
V gene: TRBV27
D gene: .
J gene: TRBJ2-7

CDR3 protein: CASSPWAGQPQHF
CDR3 DNA: TGTGCCAGCAGCCCTTGGGCGGGACAGCCCCAGCATTTT
clone size: .
V gene: TRBV11-2
D gene: .
J gene: TRBJ1-5

CDR3 protein: CSVEDLSGSSYEQYF
CDR3 DNA: TGCAGCGTTGAAGATCTTAGCGGGAGCTCCTACGAGCAGTACTTC
clone size: .
V gene: TRBV29-1
D gene: TRBD2
J gene: TRBJ2-7

CDR3 protein: CASSVEGFTEAFF
CDR3 DNA: TGTGCCAGCAGCGTAGAAGGGTTCACTGAAGCTTTCTTT
clone size: once
V gene: TRBV9
D gene: .
J gene: TRBJ1-1

CDR3 protein: CASSLAALGRGTPHQPQHF
CDR3 DNA: TGTGCCAGCAGCTTAGCGGCCCTCGGTAGGGGGACCCCCCATCAGCCCCAGCATTTT
clone size: .
V gene: TRBV7-8
D gene: .
J gene: TRBJ1-5

CDR3 protein: CASSSTGGLGNEQFF
CDR3 DNA: TGTGCCAGCAGCTCAACAGGGGGCCTCGGCAATGAGCAGTTCTTC
clone size: .
V gene: TRBV11-2
D gene: TRBD1
J gene: TRBJ2-1

CDR3 protein: CASIRGYNSPLHF
CDR3 DNA: TGTGCCAGCATCCGGGGCTATAATTCACCCCTCCACTTT
clone size: .
V gene: TRBV6-5
D gene: .
J gene: TRBJ1-6

CDR3 protein: CASSLVSLEVLGAFF
CDR3 DNA: TGTGCCAGCAGCTTAGTAAGCTTGGAGGTGTTAGGAGCTTTCTTT
clone size: .
V gene: TRBV7-9
D gene: .
J gene: TRBJ1-1